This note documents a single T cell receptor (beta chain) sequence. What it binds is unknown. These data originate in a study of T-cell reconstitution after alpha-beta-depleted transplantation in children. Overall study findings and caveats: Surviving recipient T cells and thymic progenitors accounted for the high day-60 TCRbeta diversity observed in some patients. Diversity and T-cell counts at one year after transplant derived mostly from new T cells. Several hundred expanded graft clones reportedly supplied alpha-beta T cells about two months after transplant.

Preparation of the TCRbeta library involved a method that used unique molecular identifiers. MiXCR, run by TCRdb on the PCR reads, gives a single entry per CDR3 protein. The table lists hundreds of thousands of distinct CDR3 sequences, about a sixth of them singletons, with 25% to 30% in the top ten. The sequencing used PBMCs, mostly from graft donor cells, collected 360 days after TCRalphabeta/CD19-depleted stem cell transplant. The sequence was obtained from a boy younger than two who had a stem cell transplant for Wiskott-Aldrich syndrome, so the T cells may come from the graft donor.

CDR3 DNA sequence: TGTGCCAGCAGCCCATTAAGGGAGTCCACAGATACGCAGTATTTT. This sequence encodes CASSPLRESTDTQYF. The chain recombines TRBV7-2 with TRBJ2-3, with D maybe TRBD2 (5 bases). This CDR3 comprises 15 residues. V lost 5 bases, J lost 2 bases, and 14 bases lay in between. Germline V gives CDR1 SGHTA, CDR2 FQGNSA.